A single sample is the source of the 8 T cell receptor beta chains below, sequenced in a study of T cells in Graves' hyperthyroidism and ophthalmopathy. Amplification targeted TCR beta CDR3 regions from RNA transcripts. Researchers ran a first-round RT-PCR on the TCR CDR3 using the HTBI primer set. MiXCR was run by TCRdb on the multiplex PCR reads, yielding one entry per CDR3 protein. The table shows approximately 420,000 distinct CDR3 sequences, with 14% to 15% occurring only once. The material sequenced was blood. These receptors all stem from a woman aged 25-40 years with Graves' hyperthyroidism.

This clonotype was detected many times. The J gene is TRBJ2-1, the V gene TRBV6-1; possible D gene TRBD2, 5 bases. Trimming pared 8 bases from V and 0 bases from J, leaving 14 bases between. The CDR3 is 15 residues long. Germline V gene sequence: CDR1 MNHNS, CDR2 SASEGT. CDR3 residues: CASQPAASSYNEQFF. The CDR3 coding sequence is TGTGCCAGCCAGCCAGCGGCAAGCTCCTACAATGAGCAGTTCTTC.

Ten or more counts support this clonotype. The rearrangement joins TRBV2 to TRBJ2-5; 7 positions agree with TRBD2. The ends lost 6 bases at V and 4 bases at J; junction bases unmatched: 14. Germline assignment: CDR1 SNHLY and CDR2 FYNNEI. The CDR3 sequence is 16 residues long. In DNA form, the CDR3 reads TGTGCCAGCAGCCCTTTCCTCGGGGGGTCTTCAGAGACCCAGTACTTC. Translating it yields CASSPFLGGSSETQYF.

This chain joins TRBV29-1 and TRBJ1-2; a possible D gene is TRBD1 (5 bases). The CDR3 runs to 13 residues. Trimming removed 4 bases from V and 3 bases from J, with 12 bases in between. CDR1 SQVTM and CDR2 ANQGSEA come from the germline V gene. CDR3 protein: CSVGGGDDYGYTF. The CDR3 DNA reads TGCAGCGTTGGGGGGGGAGATGACTATGGCTACACCTTC.

This clonotype appeared many times. V is TRBV13 and J is TRBJ2-7; TRBD1 agrees at 9 bases. J gave up 2 bases and V 2 bases, and 7 bases lay outside the gene matches. Germline assignment: CDR1 PRHDT and CDR2 FYEKMQ (reference sequence). The CDR3 covers 16 residues. The CDR3 reads CASSLSPGQGTYEQYF. In DNA, the CDR3 is TGTGCCAGCAGCTTATCCCCGGGACAGGGCACCTACGAGCAGTACTTC.

This clonotype was observed many times. This chain joins TRBV18 and TRBJ1-1, with 11 bases identical to TRBD1. The trim removed 1 base at V and 1 base at J, leaving 5 bases unmatched. The CDR3 has 17 residues. Germline lookup yields CDR1 KGHSH and CDR2 LQKENI. CDR3 sequence (DNA): TGTGCCAGCTCACCACGCGGACAGGGGGCGCCGAACACTGAAGCTTTCTTT. This codes for CASSPRGQGAPNTEAFF.

This clonotype was recorded at least ten times. The CDR3 sequence is CASSVRPSGAGELFF. CDR3 DNA: TGTGCCAGCAGCGTGCGACCTAGCGGAGCCGGGGAGCTGTTTTTT. The chain links TRBV3-1 to TRBJ2-2; 7 positions agree with TRBD2. This CDR3 comprises 15 residues. V lost 5 bases, J lost 6 bases, and 9 bases stayed unmatched. The V gene's germline CDR1 is LGHDT and CDR2 YNNKEL (reference sequence).

This clonotype was seen a few times. This chain joins TRBV5-1 and TRBJ2-7; TRBD1 might be the D (7 bases). The CDR3 has 15 amino acids. With 3 bases removed from V and 2 bases from J, the gap between germline ends came to 15 bases. Germline-derived CDR1 and CDR2 are SGHRS and YFSETQ. CDR3 sequence (DNA): TGCGCCAGCAGCTCCCGGCAGGGGGAGGCCTACGAGCAGTACTTC. Its protein product is CASSSRQGEAYEQYF.

This chain uses TRBV7-7 with TRBJ2-1; D may be TRBD2 (5 bases). Germline CDR1 reads SSHAT; CDR2 reads FNYEAQ (reference sequence). V shed 1 base and J shed 7 bases, with 11 bases lying between them. The CDR3 consists of 14 residues. For the CDR3, the DNA is TGTGCCAGCAGCTTAGGTCAAGGGAGAAATGAGCAGTTCTTC. Protein: CASSLGQGRNEQFF. Complete variable domain (other parts from reference TRBV7-7 and TRBJ2-1): GAGVSQSPRYKVTKRGQDVTLRCDPISSHATLYWYQQALGQGPEFLTYFNYEAQPDKSGLPSDRFSAERPEGSISTLTIQRTEQRDSAMYRCASSLGQGRNEQFFGPGTRLTVL.